This T cell receptor beta chain stems from a study of blood T cell repertoires in COVID-19 (dated by TCRdb to the early 2020s). The study in broad terms: Samples covering the acute and convalescent phases of COVID-19 were provided by collaborators in the United States, Italy and Spain. The material from the prospective study consisted of cDNA or gDNA derived from T cells, B-cell-depleted T cells, or PBMCs. The dataset comprised deeply sampled blood TCRbeta repertoires from subjects exposed to, actively infected with, or recovered from COVID-19. The repertoires were released in a freely available public database meant as a resource for research on the immune response to SARS-CoV-2. The samples were drawn from the first 160 participants of the ongoing ImmuneRACE study and from some 1,300 subjects provided by 6 global collaborators. Sample metadata almost always included a de-identified subject ID, COVID-19 status, age in years and sex. HLA class I and class II types, where available, came from metadata supplied by the sample provider rather than from assay-based typing.

The CDR3 covers 15 residues, taking in both the cysteine and the phenylalanine. The kept DNA is CDR3 alone, 45 bases in frame from the first base. V is pruned by 5 bases and J by 0 bases, leaving 5 bases of the junction without a gene match. The germline V gene (reference sequence) specifies SEHNR as CDR1 and FQNEAQ as CDR2. Regarding this clone: The antigen it recognizes is unknown. Nothing much larger sits one base from this clone, and base qualities are not available.

One collaborating source in Seattle enrolled patients during active infection and followed them longitudinally through the course of disease. Collaborating institutions collected whole blood in K2EDTA tubes following their own protocols. For TCRbeta analysis, collaborators shipped samples as frozen whole blood, isolated PBMCs, or DNA extracted from either of those sample types. What the study reported, not specific to this receptor: Clinical and demographic metadata were provided uncurated, with the amount varying by source and participant.

TCRbeta CDR3 regions were amplified from genomic DNA using the immunoSEQ Assay, a bias-controlled multiplex PCR. On the authors' methods: Nucleated cell counts per sample were estimated from amplification of reference gene primers within the assay. To quantify the absolute abundance of each unique TCRbeta CDR3 rearrangement, sequence reads were collapsed and filtered. For each sample, productive Simpson clonality was calculated as the square root of Simpson's diversity index across productive rearrangements. This is the immuneACCESS table as TCRdb keeps it, with only in-frame sequences that have V and J called. A part of the clones is gone; compared with another copy, unresolved V genes explain less than half, and the rest is unexplained. The V and J calls and clone size come from that table; D and trimming were worked out from the DNA. The sample includes about 100,000 clones, with 90% observed a single time. 6.5% to 8.5% of the sample is in the top ten clones.

The specimen was peripheral blood. The receptor's source is a man aged 18 to 35 with COVID-19, enrolled during active disease. The chain uses TRBV7-9 and TRBJ2-7, with 9 bases matching TRBD1. CDR3 loop: CASSQLTGGSYEQYF. The DNA sequence is given as TGTGCCAGCAGCCAGTTGACAGGGGGCTCCTACGAGCAGTACTTC.